The clone carrying this TCR beta chain was seen a single time. Its antigen is unidentified. This sample was included in a study of graft-versus-host responses after intestinal transplantation. General study results and limits: Investigators detected GvH clones in recipient marrow, with some emerging earlier in ileum or blood.

CDR3 length: 15 residues. Profiling relied on immunoSEQ multiplex PCR, and the TCRdb table lists in-frame clones only, not all of them. The sample records roughly 90,000 clones, 88% being singletons. This sample comprised unstimulated CD4+ T cells sorted from spleen or lymph node cells, obtained before transplant. The chain has TRBV21-1 and TRBJ2-5; the table assigns TRBD2, which was not confirmed against the DNA. TRBV21-1 corresponds to a pseudogene. The sequence was collected from a human donor who was the organ donor for an intestinal transplant. CDR3 region: CASSAPPLPGETQYF. The DNA of the CDR3 is TGTGCCAGCAGCGCCCCCCCTCTCCCGGGGGAGACCCAGTACTTC.